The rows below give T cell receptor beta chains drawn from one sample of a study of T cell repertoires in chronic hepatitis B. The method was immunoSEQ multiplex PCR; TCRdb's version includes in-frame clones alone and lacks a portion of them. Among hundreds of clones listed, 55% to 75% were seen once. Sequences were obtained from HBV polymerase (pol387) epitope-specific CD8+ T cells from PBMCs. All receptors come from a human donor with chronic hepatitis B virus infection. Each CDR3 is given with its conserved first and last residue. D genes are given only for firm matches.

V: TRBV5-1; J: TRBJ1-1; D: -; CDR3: CASSLAGFTEAFF; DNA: TGCGCCAGCAGCTTGGCCGGGTTCACTGAAGCTTTCTTT
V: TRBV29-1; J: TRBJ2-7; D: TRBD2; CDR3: CSVEDGGSSSYEQYF; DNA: TGCAGCGTTGAAGATGGCGGGAGCAGCTCTTACGAGCAGTACTTC
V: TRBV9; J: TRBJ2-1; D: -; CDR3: CASSSEPSGPTADEQFF; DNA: TGTGCCAGCAGCTCAGAACCCTCCGGACCAACTGCGGATGAGCAGTTCTTC
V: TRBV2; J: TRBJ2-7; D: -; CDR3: CASEVERGEQYF; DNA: TGTGCCAGCGAGGTGGAAAGGGGCGAGCAGTACTTC